This T cell receptor beta chain emerged from a study of read filtering for tumor transcriptome and immune sequencing. Study-level information: R-ISS stage counts were roughly eight for I, about 16 for II, 7 for III. Study results and limitations: Single-read clonotypes: about 81.9% of IR-seq clonotypes (about 3.5% of reads), 74.6% of RNA-seq clonotypes (around 48% of reads). This fraction held mixed bone marrow immune cells after CD138-negative sorting.

This clonotype appeared many times. The antigen is not known. From around 0.4 ug of RNA, a library with molecular barcoded alpha/delta and beta/gamma adaptors was made. TCRdb recomputed calls from the reads with MiXCR, one row per CDR3 protein. The profile shows over 7,500 distinct CDR3 sequences, about a sixth of them singletons. Germline loops: CDR1 SGHVS, CDR2 FNYEAQ. Trimming removed 0 bases from V and 10 bases from J, with 10 bases in between. CDR3 size: 13 residues. The TCR comes from a donor aged 40 or older with multiple myeloma. V and J are TRBV7-6 and TRBJ2-1, with D possibly being TRBD2 (6 bases). Sequencing was done on a sample of a population of CD138-negative cells sorted from bone marrow. CDR3 sequence reads: CASSLARRDEQFF. CDR3 coding DNA: TGTGCCAGCAGCTTAGCGAGGCGGGACGAGCAGTTCTTC.